A selection of T cell receptor beta chains follows, all from one sample in a study of cytomegalovirus exposure and HLA in healthy donors. Measured with immunoSEQ multiplex PCR; TCRdb has only the in-frame clones, and not every one. Of roughly 150,000 clones listed, roughly 72% are singletons. Sequencing input: PBMCs. Every receptor here comes from a man between 35 and 55 years old in good health and CMV-seronegative. Each CDR3 is given with its conserved first and last residue. A D gene is named only where the DNA matches it firmly. Only some rows state a clone size, as once, few, many or a class for expanded clones.

>TRBD1|TRBV7-9|-|TRBJ1-5
TGTGCCAGCAGCCGTTTCGGGACAGGGAGCAATCAGCCCCAGCATTTT
CASSRFGTGSNQPQHF
>-|TRBV18|-|TRBJ1-4
TGTGCCAGCTCACCACGACAAGATGAAAAACTGTTTTTT
CASSPRQDEKLFF
>-|TRBV27|few|TRBJ2-5
TGTGCCAGCAGTTTAGAATTCGGGGAGACCCAGTACTTC
CASSLEFGETQYF
>TRBD1|TRBV10-3|-|TRBJ1-1
TGTGCCACCGGGACAGGAGCGAACACTGAAGCTTTCTTT
CATGTGANTEAFF
>-|TRBV7-9|-|TRBJ2-1
TGTGCCAGTGGCCAGTATGATGAGCAGTTCTTC
CASGQYDEQFF
>-|TRBV9|-|TRBJ2-7
TGTGCCAGCAGCGTAGTGGCTAGCGCCCACGAGCAGTACTTC
CASSVVASAHEQYF
>TRBD2|TRBV2|-|TRBJ2-3
TGTGCCATCGGGACTAGCGGGAGCACAGATACGCAGTATTTT
CAIGTSGSTDTQYF
>-|TRBV2|-|TRBJ1-2
TGTGCCAGCAGTGAACCGCAGAATAACTATGGCTACACCTTC
CASSEPQNNYGYTF
>TRBD2|TRBV5-4|-|TRBJ2-5
TGTGCCAGCAGCTTTCCTCCGGGAGGGCCGCATGAGACCCAGTACTTC
CASSFPPGGPHETQYF
>TRBD2|TRBV4-1|-|TRBJ2-1
TGCGCCAGCGGGCGACAGCGGGAGGGCAATGAGCAGTTCTTC
CASGRQREGNEQFF
>-|TRBV5-1|-|TRBJ2-1
TGCGCCAGCAGCGACGGGAGCTCCTACAATGAGCAGTTCTTC
CASSDGSSYNEQFF
>-|TRBV9|-|TRBJ1-3
TGTGCCAGCAGCGTAGGCGGGGGGCTTTCGGGAAACACCATATATTTT
CASSVGGGLSGNTIYF
>-|TRBV18|few|TRBJ2-5
TGTGCCAGCTCACCATTGCGGAGCCAAGAGACCCAGTACTTC
CASSPLRSQETQYF
>TRBD2|TRBV11-3|-|TRBJ2-5
TGTGCCAGCAGCTACCGGGAGGCAGAAACGGAGACCCAGTACTTC
CASSYREAETETQYF
>-|TRBV7-3|-|TRBJ1-1
TGTGCCAGCAGCGCTCAGGGTACCACTGAAGCTTTCTTT
CASSAQGTTEAFF
>TRBD2|TRBV6-5|-|TRBJ2-1
TGTGCCAGCATCCGGTGGGCGGGAGCTGGCGGTGAGCAGTTCTTC
CASIRWAGAGGEQFF
>-|TRBV11-2|-|TRBJ1-5
TGTGCCAGCAGCCCTATGACAGGCGAAGGGCCCCAGCATTTT
CASSPMTGEGPQHF
>TRBD2|TRBV4-1|-|TRBJ2-1
TGCGCCAACAGCCAACCGGGTGGGAGGGCCAACAATGAGCAGTTCTTC
CANSQPGGRANNEQFF
>TRBD2|TRBV15|-|TRBJ2-7
TGTGCCACCAGCAGAGAAAAAAGGACTAGCCTTTACGAGCAGTACTTC
CATSREKRTSLYEQYF
>-|TRBV7-2|-|TRBJ2-1
TGTGCCAGCAGCTTCCCCGTCGGGGACTCCTCCTACAATGAGCAGTTCTTC
CASSFPVGDSSYNEQFF
>-|TRBV4-2|few|TRBJ2-3
TGTGCCAGCAGCCGTTTTAGCGTGAATGGAGATACGCAGTATTTT
CASSRFSVNGDTQYF
>TRBD2|TRBV4-2|-|TRBJ2-2
TGTGCCAGCGGACTAGCGGGGAACACCGGGGAGCTGTTTTTT
CASGLAGNTGELFF
>-|TRBV6-6|-|TRBJ2-2
TGTGCCAGCAGTTACTCGAATCGAGGAACCGGGGAGCTGTTTTTT
CASSYSNRGTGELFF
>-|TRBV5-1|-|TRBJ2-3
TGCGCCAGCATGCTGGAGGGAGGAGATACGCAGTATTTT
CASMLEGGDTQYF
>TRBD1|TRBV27|-|TRBJ2-6
TGTGCCAGCAGTCCAACCCGGGACAGCTCTGGGGCCAACGTCCTGACTTTC
CASSPTRDSSGANVLTF
>-|TRBV29-1|-|TRBJ2-7
TGCAGCGTGGCGGGACTGGAAGACTACGAGCAGTACTTC
CSVAGLEDYEQYF
>-|TRBV15|-|TRBJ1-2
TGTGCCACCAGCAGAGATGAGGGGGAGGGCTACACCTTC
CATSRDEGEGYTF
>TRBD1|TRBV27|-|TRBJ1-2
TGTGCCAGCAGTCGACTTCAGGGGGCTAGTGGCTACACCTTC
CASSRLQGASGYTF
>-|TRBV30|-|TRBJ1-1
TGTGCCTGGAGTGTACAGGGTAGCACTGAAGCTTTCTTT
CAWSVQGSTEAFF
>TRBD1|TRBV7-2|-|TRBJ1-2
TGTGCCAGCAGCTTAGCGGGACAGGGGAACTATGGCTACACCTTC
CASSLAGQGNYGYTF
>-|TRBV28|-|TRBJ2-5
TGTGCCAGCAGTTCCCCGACTGCCCCCCGGGAGACCCAGTACTTC
CASSSPTAPRETQYF
>-|TRBV11-2|-|TRBJ1-2
TGTGCCAGCAGTCCGGACATCATTAACTGTGGCTACACCTTC
CASSPDIINCGYTF
>TRBD1|TRBV6-5|-|TRBJ2-3
TGTGCCGCAGGGGGTTCGAAGTCAGATACGCAGTATTTT
CAAGGSKSDTQYF
>-|TRBV5-6|-|TRBJ2-3
TGTGCCAGCAGCTGGGCCCCAACGGGGGACACAGATACGCAGTATTTT
CASSWAPTGDTDTQYF
>-|TRBV6-5|-|TRBJ1-3
TGTGCCAGCAGCGACAGCGGGGCCTTTGGAAACACCATATATTTT
CASSDSGAFGNTIYF
>-|TRBV28|-|TRBJ1-3
TGTGCCAGCAGCCCCGGGGTCCTGGCCGGAAACACCATATATTTT
CASSPGVLAGNTIYF
>-|TRBV5-4|-|TRBJ2-7
TGTGCCAGCAGCTTGGGACATCTTCACTACGAGCAGTACTTC
CASSLGHLHYEQYF
>-|TRBV16|-|TRBJ1-2
TGTGCCAGCAGCCCACCAGGGACACTCAACTATGGCTACACCTTC
CASSPPGTLNYGYTF
>-|TRBV25-1|-|TRBJ2-7
TGTGCCAGCAGTGAAGGGGACACCCTCGAGCAGTACTTC
CASSEGDTLEQYF
>TRBD1|TRBV28|-|TRBJ1-4
TGTGCCAGCAGTTTTTCCGGGACAGGGGGCATTGGGGAAAAACTGTTTTTT
CASSFSGTGGIGEKLFF
>TRBD2|TRBV28|-|TRBJ2-2
TGTGCCAGCAGTCCCATAGGGGAGGGGCCGACCGGGGAGCTGTTTTTT
CASSPIGEGPTGELFF
>TRBD1|TRBV18|-|TRBJ1-1
TGTGCCAGCTCACCACCTTTGGTCGACAGGGTAGTGAACACTGAAGCTTTCTTT
CASSPPLVDRVVNTEAFF
>-|TRBV9|-|TRBJ1-1
TGTGCCAGCAGCGCCCTTCTAAACACTGAAGCTTTCTTT
CASSALLNTEAFF